The 29 T cell receptor beta chains below all came from one sample that was sequenced in a study of blood T cells in healthy people across ages. A J-beta primer mix and a sample-barcoded 5' primer were used in a second PCR of about 7 to 12 cycles. TCRdb processed the 5' RACE reads anew with MiXCR; each CDR3 protein has one entry. The data hold some 900,000 distinct CDR3 sequences, with around 48% observed a single time. Input material: blood. The origin of the receptors is a man aged 25-40 years in good health.

This clonotype was counted once. V is TRBV12-3 or TRBV12-4 and J is TRBJ2-3; 10 bases match TRBD1. The CDR3 extends over 14 amino acids. The J segment lost 5 bases and the V segment lost 5 bases, leaving 4 bases of the junction unmatched. The CDR3 loop is CASSDRGREDTQYF. The CDR3 bases are TGTGCCAGCAGTGACAGGGGGCGGGAAGATACGCAGTATTTT.

The CDR3 region has the DNA TGTGCCAGCAGCTTAGGTGCGGGGGCGGATGGCTACACCTTC. Amino acid sequence: CASSLGAGADGYTF. This chain connects TRBV11-2 to TRBJ1-2, with a weak D call TRBD1 (6 bases). Germline assignment: CDR1 SGHAT and CDR2 FQNNGV. CDR3 size: 14 residues. The V end was cut by 1 base, the J end by 6 bases, with 12 bases between.

This clonotype appeared a few times. This chain joins TRBV28 and TRBJ1-1, with no clear D. CDR1 is MDHEN, CDR2 SYDVKM, per germline. V lost 5 bases and J 5 bases, leaving 15 bases between the germline ends. The CDR3 spans 14 residues. CDR3 DNA: TGTGCCAGCAGTACCTTTGACCGGGTAACTGAAGCTTTCTTT. Its translation: CASSTFDRVTEAFF.

The chain combines TRBV28 with TRBJ2-3, with TRBD1 matching over 7 bases. Germline V gene lookup returns CDR1 MDHEN and CDR2 SYDVKM. CDR3 size: 15 residues. V was clipped by 6 bases and J by 3 bases; unmatched bases: 9. The CDR3 loop reads CASSPPDRMTDTQYF. In nucleotides, the CDR3 is TGTGCCAGCAGCCCCCCGGACAGGATGACAGATACGCAGTATTTT.

The rearrangement uses TRBV5-1 and TRBJ2-3, with a tentative D call TRBD1 (6 bases). CDR1 and CDR2 from the germline V gene are SGHRS and YFSETQ. CDR3 length: 15 amino acids. Between the trimmed V and J ends, which lost 0 bases and 1 base, there was a span of 9 bases. CDR3 region: CASSLDRQGTDTQYF. CDR3 sequence (DNA): TGCGCCAGCAGCTTGGACAGACAGGGCACAGATACGCAGTATTTT.

This clonotype was observed a few times. The rearrangement joins TRBV6-1 to TRBJ2-7; D unresolved. This CDR3 region has 13 residues. CDR1 is MNHNS, CDR2 SASEGT, per germline. V lost 7 bases to trimming and J lost 2 bases, with 12 bases between them. The CDR3 nucleotides read TGTGCCAGCAATAAGCCAGAAACCTACGAGCAGTACTTC. Translating it yields CASNKPETYEQYF.

The chain carries TRBV6-2 or TRBV6-3 and TRBJ1-4; D ambiguous. The CDR3 loop spans 15 amino acids. Germline assignment: CDR1 MNHEY and CDR2 SVGEGT. The V end lost 0 bases, the J end lost 5 bases, and 10 bases lay between the germline ends. The CDR3 region is CASSYSPDGNEKLFF. DNA of the CDR3: TGTGCCAGCAGTTACTCACCGGACGGGAATGAAAAACTGTTTTTT.

The table lists this clonotype with a few counts. V is TRBV13 and J is TRBJ1-2; TRBD1 is a possible D gene (6 bases). This CDR3 contains 14 residues. The germline V gene has CDR1 PRHDT and CDR2 FYEKMQ (reference sequence). Trimming took 3 bases from V and 6 from J, leaving 14 bases between them. The CDR3 nucleotides read TGTGCCAGCAGCTTCCAGGGGTTACGGAATGGCTACACCTTC. Translated: CASSFQGLRNGYTF. Variable domain in full (rest from reference TRBV13 and TRBJ1-2): AAGVIQSPRHLIKEKRETATLKCYPIPRHDTVYWYQQGPGQDPQFLISFYEKMQSDKGSIPDRFSAQQFSDYHSELNMSSLELGDSALYFCASSFQGLRNGYTFGSGTRLTVV.

This clonotype has only a few counts. This chain connects TRBV7-2 to TRBJ2-7; 7 nucleotides agree with TRBD1. CDR3 length equals 14 residues. Germline CDR1 SGHTA, CDR2 FQGNSA. V gave up 5 bases and J gave up 2 bases; unmatched junction bases: 6. The CDR3 spells CASSPVDRPYEQYF. The CDR3 DNA sequence: TGTGCCAGCAGCCCCGTGGACAGGCCCTACGAGCAGTACTTC.

This chain links TRBV10-3 with TRBJ2-5; 10 bases fit TRBD1. The V segment lost 6 bases and the J segment 5 bases; nucleotides outside the gene matches: 6. This CDR3 comprises 14 residues. The V gene's germline CDR1 is ENHRY and CDR2 SYGVKD. In DNA form, the CDR3 reads TGTGCCATCAGAGGGGGACAGGGGTCGGAGACCCAGTACTTC. Amino acid sequence: CAIRGGQGSETQYF.

The rearrangement links TRBV5-1 to TRBJ2-7, with 7 bases aligning to TRBD1. V gave up 2 bases and J gave up 3 bases; unmatched junction bases: 5. This CDR3 spans 14 amino acids. From germline, CDR1 is SGHRS and CDR2 YFSETQ. CDR3 DNA sequence: TGCGCCAGCAGCTTTACACCAGGGGGCTACGAGCAGTACTTC. Translated: CASSFTPGGYEQYF.

This chain uses TRBV20-1 with TRBJ2-7, with D possibly being TRBD2 (6 bases). CDR1 DFQATT and CDR2 SNEGSKA come from the germline V gene (reference sequence). The germline V and J ends were trimmed by 4 bases and 0 bases, with 16 bases remaining between them. The CDR3 runs 15 residues. This chain's CDR3 is CSANVRGGSSYEQYF. The CDR3 DNA follows: TGCAGTGCTAATGTGCGCGGAGGGAGCTCCTACGAGCAGTACTTC.

The chain combines TRBV11-2 with TRBJ2-5, with D perhaps matching TRBD2 (6 bases). The CDR3 runs 15 residues. Deletions cut 7 bases from V and 4 bases from J, with 19 bases between. Germline CDR1 SGHAT, CDR2 FQNNGV. The CDR3 coding sequence is TGTGCCAGCACCACGCGGGGCAGGGTGCGAGAGACCCAGTACTTC. Protein sequence: CASTTRGRVRETQYF.

The V and J genes are TRBV3-1 and TRBJ2-7; TRBD2 might be the D (5 bases). V was shortened by 0 bases and J by 1 base, with 16 bases between the two germline ends. Looked up from germline, CDR1 is LGHDT and CDR2 is YNNKEL (reference sequence). The CDR3 spans 17 residues. CDR3 loop: CASSQDTSLSVSYEQYF. For the CDR3, the DNA is TGTGCCAGCAGCCAAGATACGAGTCTTAGCGTATCCTACGAGCAGTACTTC.

For this clonotype: Sequence at one end of the junction differs from germline and may be a read error. This rearrangement joins TRBV7-2 to TRBJ2-7; TRBD2 matches at 11 bases. This CDR3 spans 16 amino acids. Germline V gene sequence: CDR1 SGHTA, CDR2 FQGNSA. The CDR3 DNA follows: TGCGCCAGCAGCTCGCCTAGCGGGGGGCCGTACAATGAGCAGTACTTC. This sequence encodes CASSSPSGGPYNEQYF. Supplemented by reference TRBV7-2 and TRBJ2-7, the full variable domain reads GAGVSQSPSNKVTEKGKDVELRCDPISGHTALYWYRQSLGQGLEFLIYFQGNSAPDKSGLPSDRFSAERTGGSVSTLTIQRTQQEDSAVYLCASSSPSGGPYNEQYFGPGTRLTVT.

The rearrangement joins TRBV7-2 to TRBJ2-2, with 7 bases aligning to TRBD2. Germline V gene sequence: CDR1 SGHTA, CDR2 FQGNSA. The CDR3 has 16 residues. V shed 5 bases and J 2 bases; nucleotides not matched to a gene: 8. The CDR3 here is CASSPHQRGNTGELFF. The DNA of the CDR3 is TGTGCCAGCAGCCCCCACCAGCGGGGAAACACCGGGGAGCTGTTTTTT.

The chain recombines TRBV20-1 with TRBJ1-2; D call uncertain. The CDR3 runs to 11 residues. CDR1 and CDR2 (germline): DFQATT, SNEGSKA (reference sequence). V gave up 8 bases and J gave up 3 bases, with 10 bases separating them. The CDR3 DNA reads TGCAGTTCAGCTATCGACTATGGCTACACCTTC. Translating it yields CSSAIDYGYTF.

This clonotype was seen more than once but under ten times. The J gene is TRBJ2-2, the V gene TRBV5-1; D is perhaps TRBD1 (5 bases). Germline loops: CDR1 SGHRS, CDR2 YFSETQ. This CDR3 contains 15 residues. The V gene lost 2 bases and the J gene lost 2 bases, with 10 bases spanning the gap. The CDR3 here is CASSLFRANTGELFF. The CDR3, as DNA: TGCGCCAGCAGCTTATTCAGGGCTAACACCGGGGAGCTGTTTTTT.

The V gene is TRBV4-2, the J gene TRBJ2-1, with TRBD2 as a possible D gene (5 bases). The V end lost 4 bases, the J end lost 0 bases, and 13 bases lay between the germline ends. The CDR3 extends over 16 amino acids. Germline CDR1 reads LGHNA; CDR2 reads YNFKEQ. CDR3 region: CASSLVLGSSYNEQFF. The CDR3 DNA reads TGTGCCAGCAGCCTTGTGCTGGGGAGCTCCTACAATGAGCAGTTCTTC.

This clonotype has only a few counts. Germline and junction disagree at one end, which may indicate a read error. This chain uses TRBV3-1 with TRBJ2-3; 8 bases fit TRBD1. The CDR3 length is 16 residues. Germline lookup yields CDR1 LGHDT and CDR2 YNNKEL (reference sequence). This CDR3 reads CASSQERQGARDTQYF. Here the CDR3 DNA reads TGTGCCAGTAGCCAAGAAAGGCAGGGGGCAAGGGATACGCAGTATTTT.

The chain recombines TRBV29-1 with TRBJ2-5; possibly TRBD1 or TRBD2 for D (5 bases each). Germline CDR1 and CDR2: SQVTM and ANQGSEA. CDR3 length: 11 residues. The V end was cut by 4 bases, the J end by 3 bases, with 6 bases between. DNA of the CDR3: TGCAGCGTTGGGGGGAAAGAGACCCAGTACTTC. It translates to CSVGGKETQYF. Supplemented by reference TRBV29-1 and TRBJ2-5, the full variable domain reads SAVISQKPSRDICQRGTSLTIQCQVDSQVTMMFWYRQQPGQSLTLIATANQGSEATYESGFVIDKFPISRPNLTFSTLTVSNMSPEDSSIYLCSVGGKETQYFGPGTRLLVL.

The chain carries TRBV28 and TRBJ2-7, with TRBD1 matching 10 bases. With V trimmed by 6 bases and J by 0 bases, 8 bases remained unmatched. Germline CDR1 is MDHEN and CDR2 is SYDVKM. The CDR3 extends over 16 amino acids. The CDR3 loop is CASRSPGQGFSYEQYF. In DNA, the CDR3 is TGTGCCAGCAGATCTCCGGGACAGGGGTTCTCCTACGAGCAGTACTTC.

The sample holds a few counts of this clonotype. The CDR3 nucleotides read TGTGCCACCGACAGGGGATCCACCGGGGAGCTGTTTTTT. Translation: CATDRGSTGELFF. The chain recombines TRBV10-3 with TRBJ2-2; 8 bases match TRBD1. CDR3 length: 13 amino acids. V lost 10 bases, J lost 4 bases, and 5 bases stayed unmatched. Per germline, CDR1 ENHRY and CDR2 SYGVKD.

In its sample, this clonotype was seen a few times. The chain recombines TRBV5-1 with TRBJ1-2; TRBD1 matches 10 bases. CDR1 is SGHRS, CDR2 YFSETQ, per germline. V gave up 4 bases and J gave up 4 bases; unmatched junction bases: 10. This CDR3 is 16 amino acids long. The CDR3 reads CASSGTRDRGTYGYTF. For the CDR3, the DNA is TGCGCCAGCAGCGGAACCCGGGACAGGGGAACCTATGGCTACACCTTC. Variable domain in full (rest from reference TRBV5-1 and TRBJ1-2): KAGVTQTPRYLIKTRGQQVTLSCSPISGHRSVSWYQQTPGQGLQFLFEYFSETQRNKGNFPGRFSGRQFSNSRSEMNVSTLELGDSALYLCASSGTRDRGTYGYTFGSGTRLTVV.

The chain employs TRBV5-1 and TRBJ2-3; 12 nucleotides align to TRBD2. The CDR3 has 17 amino acids. The junction had 3 bases not matched to a gene; V was cut back by 0 bases and J by 1 base. CDR1 and CDR2 from the germline V gene are SGHRS and YFSETQ. CDR3 protein: CASSLATSGGRTDTQYF. The CDR3 region has the DNA TGCGCCAGCAGCTTGGCGACTAGCGGGGGCCGCACAGATACGCAGTATTTT.

CDR3 region: CASSFRNEQYF. As DNA, the CDR3 is TGTGCCAGCAGTTTTAGGAACGAGCAGTACTTC. V usage is TRBV12-3 or TRBV12-4 and J usage is TRBJ2-5; D not resolved. The DNA end favors TRBJ2-7, so the J call may be wrong. The CDR3 loop spans 11 amino acids.

The chain joins TRBV6-1 to TRBJ1-2; the D gene is possibly TRBD1 (6 bases). The V gene lost 4 bases and the J gene lost 4 bases, with 13 bases spanning the gap. The CDR3 runs to 14 residues. Germline values: CDR1 MNHNS, CDR2 SASEGT. The CDR3 DNA follows: TGTGCCAGCAGTGCCTGGGACACTGGCTATGGCTACACCTTC. Its translation: CASSAWDTGYGYTF.

This chain uses TRBV5-1 with TRBJ2-5; D is unclear. TRBJ2-7 explains the end of the DNA better; the J call may be wrong. From germline, CDR1 is SGHRS and CDR2 YFSETQ. The CDR3 has 13 amino acids. The CDR3 loop reads CASSVAEGYEQYF. The CDR3 nucleotides are TGCGCCAGCAGCGTGGCAGAAGGCTACGAGCAGTACTTC.

The chain has TRBV25-1 and TRBJ1-5, with unresolved D. The V gene lost 3 bases and the J gene lost 1 base, with 13 bases spanning the gap. There are 16 residues in the CDR3. Germline CDR1 MGHDK, CDR2 SYGVNS. The CDR3 here is CASSDSLARSNQPQHF. Written as DNA, the CDR3 is TGTGCCAGCAGTGACTCACTGGCTAGGAGCAATCAGCCCCAGCATTTT.